This is a list of T cell receptor beta chains from one sample in a study of blood T cell repertoires in COVID-19. Libraries were prepared by immunoSEQ multiplex PCR; TCRdb keeps only in-frame clonotypes and omits some of them. The table shows roughly 200,000 clones, with about 82% occurring only once. Sequenced sample: PBMCs or T cells enriched from blood (not recorded which). Receptors originate from a man aged 35-49 years with acute COVID-19. Both conserved end residues are part of each CDR3. A D gene is named only where the DNA matches it firmly. Clone size is stated in some rows and not others, as once, few, many or a class when expanded.

v_call,cdr3_length,clone_size,j_call,d_call,cdr3_aa,cdr3_nt
TRBV5-5,15,.,TRBJ2-7,TRBD2,CASSLAAGGWYEQYF,TGTGCCAGCAGCTTGGCGGCGGGAGGTTGGTACGAGCAGTACTTC
TRBV27,13,many,TRBJ2-7,.,CATKNRENYEQYF,TGTGCCACCAAGAACAGGGAGAACTACGAGCAGTACTTC
TRBV3-1/TRBV3-2,15,.,TRBJ1-3,.,CASSPFGTTGNTIYF,TGTGCCAGCAGCCCTTTTGGGACTACTGGAAACACCATATATTTT
TRBV30,14,.,TRBJ1-1,.,CAWSVSGINTEAFF,TGTGCCTGGAGTGTATCGGGGATTAACACTGAAGCTTTCTTT
TRBV5-4,13,.,TRBJ2-7,.,CASSPAPMREQYF,TGTGCCAGCAGCCCTGCGCCCATGCGTGAGCAGTACTTC
TRBV7-3,13,.,TRBJ2-1,TRBD2,CASGGSSYNEQFF,TGTGCAAGCGGGGGGAGCTCCTACAATGAGCAGTTCTTC
TRBV28,14,.,TRBJ1-4,.,CASSSSGRGEKLFF,TGTGCCAGCAGCTCCTCCGGGAGAGGGGAAAAACTGTTTTTT
TRBV7-8,16,.,TRBJ1-5,.,CASSLLGRAIYQPQHF,TGTGCCAGCAGCTTACTCGGCAGGGCTATCTATCAGCCCCAGCATTTT
TRBV10-3,15,.,TRBJ2-7,.,CAISDRDRSRDEQYF,TGTGCCATCAGTGACCGTGACAGGAGTAGGGACGAGCAGTACTTC
TRBV19,15,.,TRBJ1-6,.,CASSMARAGDSPLHF,TGTGCCAGTAGTATGGCGCGGGCAGGGGACTCACCCCTCCACTTT
TRBV28,13,.,TRBJ1-2,TRBD1,CAYGQVGSHRDTF,TGTGCCTACGGACAGGTTGGGTCGCATAGAGACACCTTC
TRBV6-5,13,once,TRBJ1-2,TRBD1,CASRVTGVYGYTF,TGTGCCAGCAGGGTCACAGGGGTTTATGGCTACACCTTC
TRBV7-3,19,.,TRBJ2-1,TRBD1,CASSLLPGQGLTSYNEQFF,TGTGCCAGCAGCTTGCTACCGGGACAGGGATTGACGTCCTACAATGAGCAGTTCTTC
TRBV5-4,14,.,TRBJ2-1,.,CASSLPASGNEQFF,TGTGCCAGCAGCTTGCCGGCGTCGGGGAATGAGCAGTTCTTC
TRBV2,12,few,TRBJ2-7,.,CASNQGFYEQYF,TGTGCCAGCAACCAGGGTTTCTACGAGCAGTACTTC
TRBV27,17,.,TRBJ2-1,TRBD1,CASSRDRGDLDYNEQFF,TGTGCCAGCAGTCGGGACAGGGGGGACCTAGATTACAATGAGCAGTTCTTC
TRBV6-6,15,once,TRBJ1-3,.,CASSYGGDAGNTIYF,TGTGCCAGCAGTTACGGGGGGGATGCTGGAAACACCATATATTTT
TRBV9,15,once,TRBJ2-1,.,CASSVASYRDGEQFF,TGTGCCAGCAGCGTGGCCTCATACAGGGACGGTGAGCAGTTCTTC
TRBV30,14,.,TRBJ1-2,.,CAWSVSGFLSGYTF,TGTGCCTGGAGTGTATCCGGGTTCTTAAGTGGCTACACCTTC
TRBV2,12,.,TRBJ1-2,TRBD1,CASLQRGRGYTF,TGTGCCAGCCTCCAAAGGGGGCGCGGCTACACCTTC
TRBV2,15,.,TRBJ2-1,.,CASTGTGGPYNEQFF,TGTGCCAGCACGGGTACGGGGGGCCCTTACAATGAGCAGTTCTTC
TRBV30,14,.,TRBJ2-7,.,CACTNSSLWVEQYF,TGTGCCTGTACAAACAGTTCCTTATGGGTCGAGCAGTACTTC
TRBV7-2,18,.,TRBJ1-2,TRBD1,CASSLSGTASSLGYGYTF,TGTGCCAGCAGCCTATCCGGGACAGCTTCTTCATTGGGCTATGGCTACACCTTC
TRBV14,15,.,TRBJ1-2,TRBD1,CASSQRATGVDGYTF,TGTGCCAGCAGCCAGAGGGCGACAGGGGTTGATGGCTACACCTTC
TRBV21-1,15,.,TRBJ1-2,.,CASSNCYRGLNGYTF,TGTGCCAGCAGCAATTGTTACAGGGGGCTCAATGGCTACACCTTC
TRBV7-9,15,once,TRBJ2-1,.,CASSYGGRGYNEQFF,TGTGCCAGCAGCTATGGGGGACGGGGGTACAATGAGCAGTTCTTC
TRBV5-1,16,.,TRBJ2-3,.,CASSLVPSQRTDTQYF,TGCGCCAGCAGCTTGGTTCCTAGTCAGCGCACAGATACGCAGTATTTT
TRBV14,15,.,TRBJ1-1,TRBD1,CASSQVGGGFTEAFF,TGTGCCAGCAGCCAAGTTGGAGGGGGCTTCACTGAAGCTTTCTTT
TRBV6-6,17,.,TRBJ2-1,TRBD2,CASSPALLAGGGNEQFF,TGTGCCAGCAGTCCCGCCTTGTTAGCGGGAGGGGGTAATGAGCAGTTCTTC
TRBV19,15,once,TRBJ2-2,TRBD1,CASSTRTGEVGELFF,TGTGCCAGTAGTACCCGGACAGGGGAGGTCGGGGAGCTGTTTTTT
TRBV7-9,15,.,TRBJ1-4,TRBD1,CASSLRTGGDEKLFF,TGTGCCAGCAGCTTAAGGACAGGAGGAGATGAAAAACTGTTTTTT
TRBV28,14,.,TRBJ2-7,TRBD2,CASWRRGSSYEQYF,TGTGCCAGCTGGAGGCGGGGGAGCTCCTACGAGCAGTACTTC
TRBV6-1,15,.,TRBJ2-7,TRBD1,CASSELTGTPYEQYF,TGTGCCAGCAGTGAGCTGACAGGGACCCCCTACGAGCAGTACTTC
TRBV19,15,.,TRBJ1-1,.,CASMSPGHLNTEAFF,TGTGCCAGTATGTCCCCAGGACACTTGAACACTGAAGCTTTCTTT
TRBV7-9,13,.,TRBJ2-1,.,CASSRSPYNEQFF,TGTGCCAGCAGCCGGAGTCCCTACAATGAGCAGTTCTTC
TRBV11-1,15,few,TRBJ2-7,.,CASSFASGFSYEQYF,TGTGCCAGCAGCTTTGCCAGCGGGTTCTCCTACGAGCAGTACTTC
TRBV10-3,16,.,TRBJ1-6,TRBD1,CAIADRDAGVDSPLHF,TGTGCCATCGCGGACAGGGATGCTGGAGTGGATTCACCCCTCCACTTT
TRBV5-1,14,.,TRBJ1-1,TRBD1,CASSSDRVGTEAFF,TGCGCCAGCAGTTCGGACAGGGTGGGAACTGAAGCTTTCTTT
TRBV19,16,few,TRBJ1-2,TRBD1,CASSPLGTGRSYGYTF,TGTGCCAGTAGTCCCTTGGGGACAGGGAGGTCCTATGGCTACACCTTC
TRBV12-5,13,.,TRBJ1-1,TRBD1,CASGLDRVTEAFF,TGTGCTAGTGGGTTGGACAGGGTAACTGAAGCTTTCTTT
TRBV2,15,.,TRBJ1-1,TRBD1,CASSRDGTGVSEAFF,TGTGCCAGCAGTAGGGACGGGACAGGGGTGTCTGAAGCTTTCTTT
TRBV5-8,15,once,TRBJ2-1,.,CASSRTRDSYNEQFF,TGTGCCAGCAGCCGAACTCGGGACTCCTACAATGAGCAGTTCTTC
TRBV6-4,13,once,TRBJ2-3,.,CASSAQFTDTQYF,TGTGCCAGCAGTGCCCAGTTTACAGATACGCAGTATTTT
TRBV3-1/TRBV3-2,16,.,TRBJ2-7,.,CASSQGDLAGRGEQYF,TGTGCCAGCAGCCAAGGGGATCTAGCCGGTCGAGGGGAGCAGTACTTC
TRBV4-1,16,.,TRBJ1-5,TRBD1,CASSQVVGQGDQPQHF,TGCGCCAGCAGCCAAGTGGTAGGACAGGGAGATCAGCCCCAGCATTTT
TRBV2,19,.,TRBJ2-7,.,CASSYQIVLLPRRDYEQYF,TGTGCCAGCAGTTATCAGATTGTTCTGTTACCCCGGAGAGACTACGAGCAGTACTTC
TRBV2,19,.,TRBJ1-3,.,CASVKVTWQGPLAGNTIYF,TGTGCCAGCGTGAAGGTTACTTGGCAGGGTCCGCTAGCTGGAAACACCATATATTTT
TRBV28,13,.,TRBJ1-2,.,CASMGRAGDGYTF,TGTGCCAGCATGGGGAGGGCAGGAGATGGCTACACCTTC
TRBV5-4,15,.,TRBJ1-2,TRBD1,CASSWVDRVNYGYTF,TGTGCCAGCAGCTGGGTGGACAGGGTGAACTATGGCTACACCTTC